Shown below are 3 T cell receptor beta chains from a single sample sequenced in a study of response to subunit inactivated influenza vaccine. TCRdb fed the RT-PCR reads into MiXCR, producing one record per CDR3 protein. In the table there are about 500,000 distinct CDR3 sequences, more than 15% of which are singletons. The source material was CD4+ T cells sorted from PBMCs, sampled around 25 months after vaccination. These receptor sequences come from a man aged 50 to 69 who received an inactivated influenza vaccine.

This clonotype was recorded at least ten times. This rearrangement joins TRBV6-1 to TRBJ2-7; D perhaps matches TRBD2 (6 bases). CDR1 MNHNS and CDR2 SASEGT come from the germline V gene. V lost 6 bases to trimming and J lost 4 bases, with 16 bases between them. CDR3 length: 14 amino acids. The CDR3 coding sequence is TGTGCCAGCAGGGACAATGGGGGGTCGTACGAGCAGTACTTC. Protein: CASRDNGGSYEQYF.

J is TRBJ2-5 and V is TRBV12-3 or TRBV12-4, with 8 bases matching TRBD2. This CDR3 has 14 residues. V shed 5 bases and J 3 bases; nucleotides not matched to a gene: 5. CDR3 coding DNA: TGTGCCAGCAGTAAACGGGGGGGCGAAGAGACCCAGTACTTC. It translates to CASSKRGGEETQYF.

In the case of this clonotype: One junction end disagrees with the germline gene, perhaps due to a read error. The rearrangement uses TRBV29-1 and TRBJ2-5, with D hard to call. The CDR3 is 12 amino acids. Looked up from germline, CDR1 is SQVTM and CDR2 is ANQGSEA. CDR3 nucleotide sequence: TGCAGCGCTATAGACCCAAGAGAGCCCCAGTACTTC. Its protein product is CSAIDPREPQYF.